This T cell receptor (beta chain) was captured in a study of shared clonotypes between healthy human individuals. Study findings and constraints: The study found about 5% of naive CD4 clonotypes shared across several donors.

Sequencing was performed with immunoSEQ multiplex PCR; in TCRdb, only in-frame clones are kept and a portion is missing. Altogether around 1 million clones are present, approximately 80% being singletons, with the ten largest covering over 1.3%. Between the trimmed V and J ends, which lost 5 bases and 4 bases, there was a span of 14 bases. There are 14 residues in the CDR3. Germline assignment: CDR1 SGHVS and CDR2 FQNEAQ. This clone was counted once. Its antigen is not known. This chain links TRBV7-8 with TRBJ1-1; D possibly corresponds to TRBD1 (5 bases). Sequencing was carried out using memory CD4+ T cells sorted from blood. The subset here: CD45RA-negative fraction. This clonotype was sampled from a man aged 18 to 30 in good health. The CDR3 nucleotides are TGTGCCAGCAGCCTGGGGGGATCGGGCACTGAAGCTTTCTTT. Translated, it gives CASSLGGSGTEAFF.